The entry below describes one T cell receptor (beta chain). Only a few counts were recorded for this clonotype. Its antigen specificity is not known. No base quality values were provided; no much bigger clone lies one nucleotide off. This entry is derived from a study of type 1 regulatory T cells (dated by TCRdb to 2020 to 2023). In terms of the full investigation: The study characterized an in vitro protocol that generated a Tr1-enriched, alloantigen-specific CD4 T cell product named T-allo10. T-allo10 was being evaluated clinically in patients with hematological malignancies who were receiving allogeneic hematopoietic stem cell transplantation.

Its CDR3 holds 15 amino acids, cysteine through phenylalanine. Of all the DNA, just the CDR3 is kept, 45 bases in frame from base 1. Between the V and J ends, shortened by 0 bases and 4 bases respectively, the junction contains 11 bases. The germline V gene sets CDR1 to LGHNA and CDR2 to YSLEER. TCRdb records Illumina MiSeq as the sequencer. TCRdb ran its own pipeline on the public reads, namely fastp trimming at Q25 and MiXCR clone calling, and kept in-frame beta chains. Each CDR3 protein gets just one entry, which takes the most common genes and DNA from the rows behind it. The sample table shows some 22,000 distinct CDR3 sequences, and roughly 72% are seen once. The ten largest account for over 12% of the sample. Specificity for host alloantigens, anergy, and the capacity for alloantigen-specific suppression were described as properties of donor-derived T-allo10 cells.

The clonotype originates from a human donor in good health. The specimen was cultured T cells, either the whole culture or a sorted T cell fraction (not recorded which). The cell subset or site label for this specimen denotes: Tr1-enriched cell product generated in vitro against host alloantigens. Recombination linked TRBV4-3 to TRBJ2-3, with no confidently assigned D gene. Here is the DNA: TGCGCCAGCAGCCAAGATCGGCGAGAGTCAGATACGCAGTATTTT. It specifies CASSQDRRESDTQYF.